These 18 T cell receptor beta chains share one sample of origin, sequenced in a study of T cells after yellow fever vaccination. TCRdb passed the 5' RACE reads through MiXCR, listing each CDR3 protein once. The sample has roughly 300,000 distinct CDR3 sequences; roughly 8.4% are singletons. This specimen was PBMCs, taken about 41 days after the first yellow fever vaccination. Source of these receptors: a young man who received the YFV17D yellow fever vaccine.

This clonotype was detected ten times or more. V gene TRBV5-1 combines with J gene TRBJ2-1, with 7 bases matching TRBD2. Trimming took 0 bases from V and 5 from J; bases not matched to a gene: 8. The CDR3 is made up of 16 amino acids. Germline V gives CDR1 SGHRS, CDR2 YFSETQ. The CDR3 nucleotides read TGCGCCAGCAGCTTGGCGCGAGCGGGGTATAACAATGAGCAGTTCTTC. This translates into CASSLARAGYNNEQFF.

This clonotype appeared a few times. V is TRBV20-1 and J is TRBJ1-6; D not resolved. V was pared by 4 bases and J by 4 bases, with 11 bases between. Germline CDR1 reads DFQATT; CDR2 reads SNEGSKA (reference sequence). The CDR3 is made up of 14 amino acids. CDR3 protein: CSATGIRYNSPLHF. The CDR3 nucleotides are TGCAGTGCTACGGGGATACGGTATAATTCACCCCTCCACTTT.

This clonotype has only a few counts. The rearrangement links TRBV7-2 to TRBJ2-1, with 9 bases fitting TRBD2. The CDR3 is made up of 14 amino acids. CDR1 is SGHTA, CDR2 FQGNSA, per germline. Trimming cost V 0 bases and J 14 bases; bases outside gene matches: 8. This chain's CDR3 is CASSLAPSGVTKFF. CDR3 coding DNA: TGTGCCAGCAGCTTAGCCCCTAGCGGGGTTACCAAGTTCTTC. Using reference TRBV7-2 and TRBJ2-1 for the parts outside the CDR3, the full variable domain is GAGVSQSPSNKVTEKGKDVELRCDPISGHTALYWYRQSLGQGLEFLIYFQGNSAPDKSGLPSDRFSAERTGGSVSTLTIQRTQQEDSAVYLCASSLAPSGVTKFFGPGTRLTVL.

This clonotype was seen more than once but under ten times. The gene calls are TRBV5-1 and TRBJ2-2; D is possibly TRBD1 or TRBD2 (5 bases each). The CDR3 sequence is 14 residues long. Germline lookup yields CDR1 SGHRS and CDR2 YFSETQ. Trimming removed 2 bases from V and 9 bases from J, with 14 bases in between. The CDR3 reads CASSLRDPGRELFF. DNA of the CDR3: TGCGCCAGCAGCTTAAGGGACCCTGGGCGGGAGCTGTTTTTT.

The rearrangement links TRBV5-4 to TRBJ2-2; 7 nucleotides match TRBD2. V was pared by 10 bases and J by 1 base, with 4 bases of the junction left unmatched. This CDR3 comprises 13 residues. Germline V lookup: CDR1 SGHNT, CDR2 YYREEE (reference sequence). The CDR3 spells CAGGVVNTGELFF. CDR3 DNA sequence: TGTGCCGGGGGGGTCGTGAACACCGGGGAGCTGTTTTTT.

This clonotype was seen more than once but under ten times. This chain uses TRBV7-3 with TRBJ2-3, with D perhaps matching TRBD2 (6 bases). The V gene lost 2 bases and the J gene lost 5 bases, with 14 bases spanning the gap. Germline CDR1 SGHTA, CDR2 FQGTGA. The CDR3 is made up of 15 amino acids. CDR3 nucleotides: TGTGCCAGCAGCTTAGGCGGGGCCTTAATAGATACGCAGTATTTT. As protein: CASSLGGALIDTQYF.

In its sample, this clonotype was seen many times. The rearrangement uses TRBV12-3 or TRBV12-4 and TRBJ2-2; D is uncertain. Trimming cost V 5 bases and J 4 bases, with 5 bases left between them. This CDR3 contains 12 residues. The CDR3 loop reads CASSRSTGELFF. CDR3 DNA sequence: TGTGCCAGCAGTCGATCCACCGGGGAGCTGTTTTTT.

This clonotype was detected a few times. This rearrangement joins TRBV20-1 to TRBJ2-6; D is possibly TRBD1 or TRBD2 (7 bases each). CDR3 length: 17 amino acids. The germline V and J ends were trimmed by 3 bases and 0 bases, with 15 bases remaining between them. The V gene's germline CDR1 is DFQATT and CDR2 SNEGSKA (reference sequence). CDR3 DNA sequence: TGCAGTGCTAGTAAAGCAGGGGGGGCCTCTGGGGCCAACGTCCTGACTTTC. Its protein is CSASKAGGASGANVLTF.

There are a few counts of this clonotype. The chain is built from TRBV7-3 and TRBJ2-1; D remains unclear. V was cut by 3 bases and J by 8 bases, with 11 bases left in between. This CDR3 comprises 13 residues. Germline assignment: CDR1 SGHTA and CDR2 FQGTGA. The DNA for the CDR3 is TGTGCCAGCAGCTTCACCGTGGCCGATGAGCAGTTCTTC. This translates into CASSFTVADEQFF. Looking up the rest from reference TRBV7-3 and TRBJ2-1 gives the full variable domain: GAGVSQTPSNKVTEKGKYVELRCDPISGHTALYWYRQSLGQGPEFLIYFQGTGAADDSGLPNDRFFAVRPEGSVSTLKIQRTERGDSAVYLCASSFTVADEQFFGPGTRLTVL.

This clonotype was picked up a small number of times. The chain carries TRBV27 and TRBJ2-1, with no clear D. This CDR3 is built from 17 residues. Germline assignment: CDR1 MNHEY and CDR2 SMNVEV (reference sequence). Trimming shortened V by 2 bases and J by 0 bases, and 14 bases separated the two germline ends. CDR3 amino acids: CASSLPVGALSYNEQFF. The CDR3 DNA reads TGTGCCAGCAGTTTACCCGTCGGCGCCCTCTCCTACAATGAGCAGTTCTTC.

This clonotype was seen only a few times. The rearrangement uses TRBV7-3 and TRBJ2-3; D is perhaps TRBD2 (6 bases). The ends were cut back, 5 bases at V and 4 bases at J, with 16 bases in the middle. CDR1 and CDR2 (germline): SGHTA, FQGTGA. The CDR3 covers 15 residues. This CDR3 reads CASSIMVRGADTQYF. The CDR3 DNA reads as TGTGCCAGCAGCATCATGGTGCGGGGCGCAGATACGCAGTATTTT.

This clonotype was observed many times. V usage is TRBV5-1 and J usage is TRBJ2-7; D possibly uses TRBD1 or TRBD2 (5 bases each). CDR1 is SGHRS, CDR2 YFSETQ, per germline. Trimming shortened V by 4 bases and J by 5 bases, and 10 bases separated the two germline ends. The CDR3 covers 12 residues. CDR3 protein: CASSRGENEQYF. The CDR3 region has the DNA TGCGCCAGCAGCCGGGGCGAGAACGAGCAGTACTTC. Complete variable domain (other parts from reference TRBV5-1 and TRBJ2-7): KAGVTQTPRYLIKTRGQQVTLSCSPISGHRSVSWYQQTPGQGLQFLFEYFSETQRNKGNFPGRFSGRQFSNSRSEMNVSTLELGDSALYLCASSRGENEQYFGPGTRLTVT.

This clonotype was observed a few times. The rearrangement joins TRBV12-3 or TRBV12-4 to TRBJ1-6; D remains unclear. The CDR3 loop spans 12 amino acids. V lost 3 bases, J lost 11 bases, and 8 bases lay in between. The CDR3 loop is CASSFQQAPLHF. DNA of the CDR3: TGTGCCAGCAGTTTCCAGCAGGCACCCCTCCACTTT.

This clonotype was observed many times. V is TRBV25-1 and J is TRBJ2-3, with a weak D call TRBD2 (6 bases). This CDR3 is 16 amino acids long. V was shortened by 2 bases and J by 0 bases, with 12 bases between the two germline ends. The germline V gene encodes CDR1 MGHDK and CDR2 SYGVNS. CDR3 region: CASSEGVAGSTDTQYF. The CDR3 DNA is TGTGCCAGCAGTGAAGGAGTTGCGGGGAGCACAGATACGCAGTATTTT.

This clonotype was counted a few times. This chain joins TRBV20-1 and TRBJ1-4; D not resolved. This CDR3 contains 16 residues. The V gene lost 0 bases and the J gene lost 1 base, with 12 bases spanning the gap. Germline CDR1 reads DFQATT; CDR2 reads SNEGSKA (reference sequence). CDR3: CSARDPTALTNEKLFF. In DNA, the CDR3 is TGCAGTGCTAGAGATCCCACAGCTTTAACTAATGAAAAACTGTTTTTT.

Ten or more counts support this clonotype. The rearrangement links TRBV4-2 to TRBJ2-1; weak D call: TRBD2 (5 bases). Germline V gives CDR1 LGHNA, CDR2 YNFKEQ. This CDR3 spans 15 amino acids. Trimming removed 4 bases at V and 4 bases at J, with 14 bases between. This chain's CDR3 is CASSPSQERYNEQFF. The DNA for the CDR3 is TGTGCCAGCAGCCCTAGTCAGGAGCGGTACAATGAGCAGTTCTTC.

This clonotype has only a few counts. The chain is built from TRBV13 and TRBJ2-3; 9 bases line up with TRBD2. Germline CDR1 is PRHDT and CDR2 is FYEKMQ (reference sequence). The ends lost 5 bases at V and 2 bases at J; junction bases unmatched: 5. The CDR3 consists of 15 residues. Here the CDR3 reads CASSPSGGFTDTQYF. CDR3 nucleotides: TGTGCCAGCAGCCCGAGCGGGGGGTTCACAGATACGCAGTATTTT.

This clonotype was counted between two and nine times. Here the CDR3 reads CASSLSFGRYRYF. The DNA of the CDR3 is TGTGCCAGCAGTTTATCGTTTGGAAGGTATAGGTACTTC. The chain joins TRBV27 to TRBJ2-7; no firm D call. The CDR3 covers 13 residues. Germline lookup yields CDR1 MNHEY and CDR2 SMNVEV (reference sequence). The V end lost 0 bases, the J end lost 12 bases, and 15 bases lay between the germline ends.